This TCR beta chain is from a study of response to subunit inactivated influenza vaccine. Study findings and constraints: Researchers suggested that each seasonal influenza vaccination recruits few new T cells.

TCRdb independently ran MiXCR on the RT-PCR reads; one entry per CDR3 protein. The repertoire holds some 550,000 distinct CDR3 sequences, with 20% to 25% as singletons. There are a few counts of this clonotype. Its specificity is unknown. Germline trimming cut 1 base from V and 2 bases from J; bases unmatched to any gene: 3. The CDR3 extends over 17 amino acids. Per germline, CDR1 DFQATT and CDR2 SNEGSKA (reference sequence). The same data also contributed to another study, on T cells expressing NK-cell markers. As that study records: Beta-chain TCR cDNA was generated via 5'RACE template switching with UMIs. One of eight sequenced donors was HCMV-seronegative; the other seven were seropositive. In about six donors, dominant CD3+CD56+NKG2C+ clonotypes ranked among the top 10 CD8+ clonotypes.

The source was CD4+ T cells sorted from PBMCs, collected about 11 days after vaccination. This sequence was found in a man in his fifties or sixties who received an inactivated influenza vaccine. The rearrangement joins TRBV20-1 to TRBJ2-6; 12 nucleotides agree with TRBD2. CDR3 nucleotides: TGCAGTGCTAGAGTCCCTAGCGGGAGGGCTGGGGCCAACGTCCTGACTTTC. As protein: CSARVPSGRAGANVLTF.